This TCR beta chain was recorded in a study of shared clonotypes between healthy human individuals. Study details: Sampling drew on donors who were a couple of women and three men aged 18 to 49.

With respect to this clone: Antigen: not known.

The protocol was immunoSEQ multiplex PCR, while the TCRdb copy is restricted to in-frame clones and leaves out a portion. The top ten hold roughly 0.13% of the sample, which has 2 million or so clones, 85% to 95% seen once. The trim removed 2 bases at V and 1 base at J, leaving 7 bases unmatched. Germline values: CDR1 SQVTM, CDR2 ANQGSEA. The CDR3 length is 18 residues. Whole-study results and caveats: The sharing of 5% to 6.5% of naive CD4 clonotypes was seen across a few donors.

This TCR derives from a man younger than 35 in good health. The chain is built from TRBV29-1 and TRBJ2-2, with 13 nucleotides matching TRBD2. The specimen sequenced was naive CD4+ T cells sorted from blood. The subset is: CD45RA+ positively selected. CDR3: CSVERTSGSFGNTGELFF. The CDR3 DNA reads as TGCAGCGTTGAAAGGACTAGCGGGAGTTTTGGGAACACCGGGGAGCTGTTTTTT.